The present T cell receptor beta chain was sequenced within a study of shared clonotypes between healthy human individuals. The assay was immunoSEQ multiplex PCR, and TCRdb's table has in-frame clones only and misses some. The sample contains approximately 2,000,000 clones, 92% of which appear only once. Germline V CDR1 and CDR2: SGHAT, FQNNGV. The V gene end was trimmed by 5 bases and the J gene end by 6 bases; junction bases not matched to a gene: 6. The CDR3 length is 13 residues. Input material: naive CD4+ T cells from PBMCs. The subset was: CD45RA+ positively selected. This rearrangement joins TRBV11-2 to TRBJ2-7; the match to TRBD2 covers 8 bases. The TCR was taken from a man aged 18 to 30 in good health. Some clones in this sample may be carry-over from other donors' samples. Here the CDR3 DNA reads TGTGCCAGCAGCCACGCGGGGGGTAGCGAGCAGTACTTC. Encoded protein: CASSHAGGSEQYF. The full variable domain, rest sourced from reference TRBV11-2 and TRBJ2-7, is EAGVAQSPRYKIIEKRQSVAFWCNPISGHATLYWYQQILGQGPKLLIQFQNNGVVDDSQLPKDRFSAERLKGVDSTLKIQPAKLEDSAVYLCASSHAGGSEQYFGPGTRLTVT.